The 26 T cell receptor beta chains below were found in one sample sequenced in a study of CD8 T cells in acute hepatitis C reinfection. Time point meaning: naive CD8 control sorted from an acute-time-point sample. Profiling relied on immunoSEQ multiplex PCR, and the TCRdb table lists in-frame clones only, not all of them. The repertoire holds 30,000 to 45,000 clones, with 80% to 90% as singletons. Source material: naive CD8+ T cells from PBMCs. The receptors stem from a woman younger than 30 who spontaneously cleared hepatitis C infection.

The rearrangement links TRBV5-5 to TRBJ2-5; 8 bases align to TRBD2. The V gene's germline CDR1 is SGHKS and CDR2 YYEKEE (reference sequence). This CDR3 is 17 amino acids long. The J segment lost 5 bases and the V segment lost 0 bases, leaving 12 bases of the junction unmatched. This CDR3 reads CASSLVGLGRLGETQYF. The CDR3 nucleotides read TGTGCCAGCAGCTTGGTGGGACTAGGGCGGCTGGGGGAGACCCAGTACTTC.

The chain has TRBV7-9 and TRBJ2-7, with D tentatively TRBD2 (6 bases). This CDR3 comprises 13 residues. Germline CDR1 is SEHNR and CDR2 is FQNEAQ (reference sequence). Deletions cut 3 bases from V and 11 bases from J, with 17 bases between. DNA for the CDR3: TGTGCCAGCAGCTTCGGGACGTTGTCGGGAGAGTACTTC. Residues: CASSFGTLSGEYF.

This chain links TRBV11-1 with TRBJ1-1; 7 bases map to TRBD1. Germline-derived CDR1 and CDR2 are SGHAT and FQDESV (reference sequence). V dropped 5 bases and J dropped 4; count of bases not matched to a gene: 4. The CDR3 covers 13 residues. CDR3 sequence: CASSPGGGTEAFF. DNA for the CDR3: TGTGCCAGCAGCCCAGGGGGGGGCACTGAAGCTTTCTTT.

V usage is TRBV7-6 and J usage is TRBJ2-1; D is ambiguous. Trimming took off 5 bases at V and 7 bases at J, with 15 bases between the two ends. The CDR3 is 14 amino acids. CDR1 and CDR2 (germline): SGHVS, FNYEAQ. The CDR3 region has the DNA TGTGCCAGCAGCGTCGGACGGTTACAGAATGAGCAGTTCTTC. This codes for CASSVGRLQNEQFF.

The CDR3 sequence: CASSLQINYDKHYEQYF. DNA of the CDR3: TGTGCCAGCAGCTTGCAGATCAACTACGATAAACACTACGAGCAGTACTTC. The V call is TRBV11-2, the J call TRBJ2-7; D not resolved. Trimming removed 3 bases from V and 3 bases from J, with 21 bases in between. The germline V gene has CDR1 SGHAT and CDR2 FQNNGV. This CDR3 has 17 amino acids.

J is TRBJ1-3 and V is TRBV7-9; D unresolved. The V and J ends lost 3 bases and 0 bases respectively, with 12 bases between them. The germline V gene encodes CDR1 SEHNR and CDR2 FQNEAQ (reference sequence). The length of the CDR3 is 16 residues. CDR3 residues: CASSLKGQPSGNTIYF. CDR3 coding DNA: TGTGCCAGCAGCTTGAAAGGGCAACCCTCTGGAAACACCATATATTTT.

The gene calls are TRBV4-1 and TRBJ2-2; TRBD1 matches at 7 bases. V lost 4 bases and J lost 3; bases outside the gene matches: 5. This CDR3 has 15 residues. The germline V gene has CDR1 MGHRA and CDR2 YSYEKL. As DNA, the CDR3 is TGCGCCAGCAGCCCGGGACAGCGTGACACCGGGGAGCTGTTTTTT. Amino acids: CASSPGQRDTGELFF.

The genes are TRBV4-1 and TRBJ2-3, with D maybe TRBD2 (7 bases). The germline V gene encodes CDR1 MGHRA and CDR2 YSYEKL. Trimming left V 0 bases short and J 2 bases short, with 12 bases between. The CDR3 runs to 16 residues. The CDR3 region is CASSQDGGGDTDTQYF. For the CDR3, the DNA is TGCGCCAGCAGCCAAGATGGGGGGGGCGACACAGATACGCAGTATTTT.

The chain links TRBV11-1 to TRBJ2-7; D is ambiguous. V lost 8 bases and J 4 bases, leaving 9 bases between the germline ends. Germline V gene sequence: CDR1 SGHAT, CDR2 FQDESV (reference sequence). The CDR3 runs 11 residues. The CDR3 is CASALSYEQYF. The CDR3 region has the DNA TGTGCCAGCGCCTTAAGTTACGAGCAGTACTTC.

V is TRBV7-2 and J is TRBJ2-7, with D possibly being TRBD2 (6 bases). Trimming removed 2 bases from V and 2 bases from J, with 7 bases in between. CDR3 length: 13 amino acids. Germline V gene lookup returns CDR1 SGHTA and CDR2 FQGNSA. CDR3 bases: TGTGCCAGCAGCTTACCGGGGGCCTACGAGCAGTACTTC. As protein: CASSLPGAYEQYF.

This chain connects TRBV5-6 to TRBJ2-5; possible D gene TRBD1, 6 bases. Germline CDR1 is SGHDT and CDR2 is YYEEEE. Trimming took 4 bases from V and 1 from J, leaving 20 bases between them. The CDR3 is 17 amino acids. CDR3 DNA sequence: TGTGCCAGCAGCCTAAGGTACAGGGATCAGGGCCAAGAGACCCAGTACTTC. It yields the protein CASSLRYRDQGQETQYF.

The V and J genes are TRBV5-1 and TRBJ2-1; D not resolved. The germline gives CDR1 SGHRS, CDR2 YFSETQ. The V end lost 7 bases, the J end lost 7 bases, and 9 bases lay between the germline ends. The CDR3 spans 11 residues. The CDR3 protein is CASSAANEQFF. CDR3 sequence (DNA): TGCGCCAGCTCGGCGGCTAATGAGCAGTTCTTC.

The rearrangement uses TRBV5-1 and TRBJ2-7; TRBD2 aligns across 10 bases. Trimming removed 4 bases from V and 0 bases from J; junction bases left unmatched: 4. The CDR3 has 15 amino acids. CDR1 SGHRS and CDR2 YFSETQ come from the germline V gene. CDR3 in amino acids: CASSGTSGTSYEQYF. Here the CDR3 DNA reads TGCGCCAGCAGCGGAACTAGCGGGACCTCCTACGAGCAGTACTTC.

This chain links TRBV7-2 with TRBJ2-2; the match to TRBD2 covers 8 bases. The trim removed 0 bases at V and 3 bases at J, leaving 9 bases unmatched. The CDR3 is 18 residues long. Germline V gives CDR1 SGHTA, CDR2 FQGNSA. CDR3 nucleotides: TGTGCCAGCAGCTTAGCCCGTCTAGCGGGTACGGACACCGGGGAGCTGTTTTTT. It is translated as CASSLARLAGTDTGELFF.

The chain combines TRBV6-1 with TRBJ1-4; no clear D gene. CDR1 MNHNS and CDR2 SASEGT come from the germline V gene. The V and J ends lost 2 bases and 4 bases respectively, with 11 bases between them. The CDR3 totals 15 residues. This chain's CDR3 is CASSEIVSYNEKLFF. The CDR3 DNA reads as TGTGCCAGCAGTGAAATTGTCAGCTATAATGAAAAACTGTTTTTT.

The CDR3 bases are TGCGCCAGCAGTCACAGGAGCTCCTACAATGAGCAGTTCTTC. Translated, it gives CASSHRSSYNEQFF. This chain connects TRBV10-2 to TRBJ2-1; D is possibly TRBD1 (5 bases). Trimming removed 5 bases from V and 0 bases from J, with 8 bases in between. Germline CDR1 WSHSY, CDR2 SAAADI. The CDR3 covers 14 residues.

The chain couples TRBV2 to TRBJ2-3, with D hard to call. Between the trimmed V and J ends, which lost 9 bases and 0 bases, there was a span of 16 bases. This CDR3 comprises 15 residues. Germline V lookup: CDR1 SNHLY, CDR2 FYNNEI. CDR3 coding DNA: TGTGCCAGTACAGAACTTGGGCTGAGCACAGATACGCAGTATTTT. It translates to CASTELGLSTDTQYF.

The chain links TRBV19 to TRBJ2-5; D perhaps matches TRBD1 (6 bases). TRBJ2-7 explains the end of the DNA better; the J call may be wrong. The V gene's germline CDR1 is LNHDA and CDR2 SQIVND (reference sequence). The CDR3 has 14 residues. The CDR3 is CASSQWDKTYEQYF. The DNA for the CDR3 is TGTGCCAGTAGTCAATGGGACAAAACCTACGAGCAGTACTTC.

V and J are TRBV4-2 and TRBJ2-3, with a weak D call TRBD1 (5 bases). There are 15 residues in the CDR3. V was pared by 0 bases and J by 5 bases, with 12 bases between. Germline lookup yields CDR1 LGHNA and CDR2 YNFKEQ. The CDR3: CASSQDPQGKDTQYF. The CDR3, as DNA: TGTGCCAGCAGCCAAGATCCTCAGGGAAAAGATACGCAGTATTTT.

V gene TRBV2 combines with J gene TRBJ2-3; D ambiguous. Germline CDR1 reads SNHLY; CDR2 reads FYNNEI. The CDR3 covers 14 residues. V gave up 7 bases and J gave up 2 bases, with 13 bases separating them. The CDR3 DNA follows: TGTGCCAGCATCCGGCAGCCCTACACAGATACGCAGTATTTT. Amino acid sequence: CASIRQPYTDTQYF.

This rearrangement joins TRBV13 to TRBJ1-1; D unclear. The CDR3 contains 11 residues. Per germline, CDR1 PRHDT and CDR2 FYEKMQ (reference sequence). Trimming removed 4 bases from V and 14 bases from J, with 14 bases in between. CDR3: CASSSYRSVFF. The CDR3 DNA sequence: TGTGCCAGCAGCTCCTACCGGAGCGTATTCTTT.

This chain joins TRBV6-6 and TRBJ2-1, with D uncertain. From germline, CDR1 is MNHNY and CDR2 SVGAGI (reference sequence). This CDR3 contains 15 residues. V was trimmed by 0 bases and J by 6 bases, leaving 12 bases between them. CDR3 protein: CASSYSMTASNEQFF. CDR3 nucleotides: TGTGCCAGCAGTTACTCGATGACGGCGAGCAATGAGCAGTTCTTC.

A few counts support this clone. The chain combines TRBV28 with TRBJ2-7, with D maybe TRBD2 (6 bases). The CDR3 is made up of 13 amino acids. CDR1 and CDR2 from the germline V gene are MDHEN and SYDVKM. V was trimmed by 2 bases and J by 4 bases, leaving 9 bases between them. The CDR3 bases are TGTGCCAGCAGTTTACCCGCGGGATACGAGCAGTACTTC. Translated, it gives CASSLPAGYEQYF.

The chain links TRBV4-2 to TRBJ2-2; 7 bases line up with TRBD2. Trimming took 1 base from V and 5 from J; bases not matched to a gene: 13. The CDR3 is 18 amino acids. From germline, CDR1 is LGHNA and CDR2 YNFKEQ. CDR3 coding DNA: TGTGCCAGCAGCCAAGTAGGGTACCTACTAGCGAGAACCGGGGAGCTGTTTTTT. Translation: CASSQVGYLLARTGELFF.

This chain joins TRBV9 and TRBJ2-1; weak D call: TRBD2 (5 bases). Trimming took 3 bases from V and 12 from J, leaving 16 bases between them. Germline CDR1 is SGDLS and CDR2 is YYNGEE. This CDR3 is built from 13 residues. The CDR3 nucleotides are TGTGCCAGCAGCGGGAGAGTAACTAGTGCGCAGTTCTTC. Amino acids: CASSGRVTSAQFF.

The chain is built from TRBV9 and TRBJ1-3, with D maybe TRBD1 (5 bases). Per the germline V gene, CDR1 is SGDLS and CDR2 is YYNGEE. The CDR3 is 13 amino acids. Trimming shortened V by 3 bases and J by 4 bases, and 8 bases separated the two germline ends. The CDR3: CASSAGYGNTIYF. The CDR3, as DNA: TGTGCCAGCAGCGCAGGGTACGGAAACACCATATATTTT.